This T cell receptor (beta chain) was identified during a study of T cell clones after liver transplantation. Study overall: Timepoints were pre-transplant, pre-withdrawal, and after withdrawal was completed or failed. Study-level results: Low donor cell numbers restricted donor-reactive repertoire measurement in two subjects. Donor-reactive sequences fell more than third party-reactive ones, suggesting partial deletion.

The CDR3 loop spans 15 amino acids. Trimming cost V 4 bases and J 6 bases; bases outside gene matches: 5. Germline V gene data show CDR1 as ENHRY and CDR2 as SYGVKD. Concerning this clone itself: Antigen unknown.

Clones were sequenced by immunoSEQ multiplex PCR, and TCRdb holds only the in-frame ones, with some missing. The data show some 110,000 clones, less than 95% seen once. This receptor was identified in a human patient who received a liver transplant. Some T cells may be supplied by the graft donor. This chain joins TRBV10-3 and TRBJ2-1; 11 bases line up with TRBD2. The sample consisted of CD4+ T cells from blood, taken 12 months after liver transplant. The chain's CDR3 is CAISGSGREGNEQFF. Written as DNA, the CDR3 is TGTGCCATCAGTGGTAGCGGGAGGGAAGGCAATGAGCAGTTCTTC.